Listed below are T cell receptor beta chains from one sample, sequenced in a study of blood T cells in healthy people across ages. TCRdb analysed the 5' RACE reads with MiXCR anew, one entry per CDR3 protein. The table has 600,000 to 850,000 distinct CDR3 sequences, roughly 44% seen once; the top ten hold 20% to 25%. Sequenced material: blood. All receptors derive from an older woman in good health. Both conserved end residues are part of each CDR3. A D gene is named only where the DNA matches it firmly. Part of the rows lack a size; the others show once, few, many or a class for expanded clones.

D: -
V: TRBV27
J: TRBJ2-7
size: many
CDR3: CASSSWGRGSGEQYF
DNA: TGTGCCAGCAGTTCATGGGGCCGAGGCTCGGGCGAGCAGTACTTC

D: -
V: TRBV7-9
J: TRBJ2-1
size: -
CDR3: CASGRRDNEQFF
DNA: TGTGCCAGCGGTAGACGGGACAATGAGCAGTTCTTC

D: TRBD2
V: TRBV3-1
J: TRBJ2-1
size: -
CDR3: CASSQEGWTSRYNEQFF
DNA: TGTGCCAGCAGCCAAGAAGGCTGGACTAGTCGCTACAATGAGCAGTTCTTC

D: -
V: TRBV15
J: TRBJ2-3
size: -
CDR3: CATREADTQYF
DNA: TGTGCCACCAGAGAGGCAGATACGCAGTATTTT

D: TRBD2
V: TRBV7-9
J: TRBJ2-1
size: -
CDR3: CASSSLVAGEKGSEQFF
DNA: TGTGCCAGCAGCTCTTTAGTAGCGGGAGAGAAAGGAAGTGAGCAGTTCTTC

D: TRBD2
V: TRBV6-2/TRBV6-3
J: TRBJ2-5
size: few
CDR3: CASSSTSGSRRWVETQYF
DNA: TGTGCCAGCAGTTCTACTAGCGGGAGTCGGAGATGGGTAGAGACCCAGTACTTC

D: TRBD1
V: TRBV6-1
J: TRBJ2-4
size: few
CDR3: CASSEGQGTLAKNIQYF
DNA: TGTGCCAGCAGTGAAGGACAGGGAACCCTAGCCAAAAACATTCAGTACTTC

D: -
V: TRBV12-3/TRBV12-4
J: TRBJ1-1
size: few
CDR3: CASSPLGNTEAFF
DNA: TGTGCCAGCAGTCCCCTCGGAAACACTGAAGCTTTCTTT

D: -
V: TRBV2
J: TRBJ1-5
size: -
CDR3: CASSETARHQPQHF
DNA: TGTGCCAGCAGTGAGACAGCGCGTCATCAGCCCCAGCATTTT

D: -
V: TRBV28
J: TRBJ2-3
size: -
CDR3: CASRDPYTDTQYF
DNA: TGTGCCAGCCGGGACCCTTACACAGATACGCAGTATTTT

D: -
V: TRBV6-2/TRBV6-3
J: TRBJ2-3
size: -
CDR3: CASSYSPGDSNTQYF
DNA: TGTGCCAGCAGTTACAGTCCCGGGGACTCCAATACGCAGTATTTT

D: -
V: TRBV6-1
J: TRBJ2-2
size: -
CDR3: CASSEMGVTGELFF
DNA: TGTGCCAGCAGTGAAATGGGTGTAACCGGGGAGCTGTTTTTT

D: -
V: TRBV15
J: TRBJ1-2
size: -
CDR3: CATSRDQGRSYGYTF
DNA: TGTGCCACCAGCAGAGATCAAGGGAGGAGCTATGGCTACACCTTC

D: -
V: TRBV21-1
J: TRBJ2-5
size: -
CDR3: CASSNPEAPTDQETQYF
DNA: TGTGCCAGCAGCAACCCAGAGGCGCCAACCGACCAAGAGACCCAGTACTTC

D: -
V: TRBV3-1
J: TRBJ1-5
size: few
CDR3: CASSQDFSQVERPQHF
DNA: TGTGCCAGCAGCCAAGATTTTTCTCAGGTAGAAAGGCCCCAGCATTTT

D: -
V: TRBV15
J: TRBJ2-1
size: many
CDR3: CATSREPPSSYNEQFF
DNA: TGTGCCACCAGCAGAGAGCCACCGAGCTCCTACAATGAGCAGTTCTTC

D: TRBD2
V: TRBV27
J: TRBJ2-7
size: -
CDR3: CASRGLGEGSYEQYF
DNA: TGTGCCAGCAGAGGCCTTGGGGAGGGGTCGTACGAGCAGTACTTC

D: TRBD2
V: TRBV20-1
J: TRBJ2-5
size: -
CDR3: CSARSGGLQETQYF
DNA: TGCAGTGCTCGCAGCGGGGGGCTCCAGGAGACCCAGTACTTC

D: -
V: TRBV6-2/TRBV6-3
J: TRBJ1-5
size: few
CDR3: CASKQGSQPQHF
DNA: TGTGCCAGCAAACAGGGCAGTCAGCCCCAGCATTTT

D: TRBD2
V: TRBV20-1
J: TRBJ2-7
size: -
CDR3: CSARDQGLAGGFYEQYF
DNA: TGCAGTGCTAGAGACCAGGGACTAGCGGGAGGTTTCTACGAGCAGTACTTC

D: TRBD2
V: TRBV27
J: TRBJ2-1
size: -
CDR3: CASGILAGGTEQFF
DNA: TGTGCCAGCGGAATACTAGCGGGGGGGACTGAGCAGTTCTTC

D: TRBD2
V: TRBV3-1
J: TRBJ2-5
size: few
CDR3: CASTQWASGLWTQYF
DNA: TGTGCCAGCACCCAATGGGCTAGCGGGTTATGGACCCAGTACTTC

D: -
V: TRBV7-2
J: TRBJ2-7
size: -
CDR3: CASSLSKPYEQYF
DNA: TGTGCCAGCAGCTTATCCAAACCCTACGAGCAGTACTTC

D: -
V: TRBV28
J: TRBJ2-7
size: -
CDR3: CASSLDTQFEQYF
DNA: TGTGCCAGCAGTTTAGACACCCAGTTCGAGCAGTACTTC

D: -
V: TRBV20-1
J: TRBJ2-4
size: -
CDR3: CSANKGLVGQRNIQYF
DNA: TGCAGTGCTAACAAGGGACTTGTGGGGCAGAGAAACATTCAGTACTTC